This T cell receptor beta chain was captured in a study of blood T cells in healthy people across ages. The study, taken as a whole, reports: TCR beta diversity, measured per million T cells, fell in a roughly linear way with age.

Comment on this clonotype: Its matching antigen is unknown. Compared with germline, one end of the junction differs, possibly owing to a read error.

Germline-derived CDR1 and CDR2 are SGHVS and FQNEAQ. The CDR3 contains 14 residues. A second PCR of 7 to 11 cycles used a sample-barcoded 5' primer and a J-beta primer mix. Every molecule of cDNA carried a tag from a template-switch adaptor with 12 random nucleotides. Via MiXCR, TCRdb re-called the 5' RACE reads, giving one row per CDR3 protein. The table lists about 930,000 distinct CDR3 sequences, 25% to 30% of them singletons, with roughly 10% in the top ten. These records were also assigned to another study, of T cells of mothers and their children. That report adds: The TCR beta CDR3 read count exceeded 9 million for each mother and was several million for each child.

Sequenced: blood. This TCR was recovered from a woman between 35 and 50 years old in good health. The chain links TRBV7-8 to TRBJ2-7; 7 bases are shared with TRBD2. In nucleotides, the CDR3 is TGTGCCAGCGGCTTAGAGGGCGGGGGATACGAGCAGTACTTC. The encoded protein is CASGLEGGGYEQYF.